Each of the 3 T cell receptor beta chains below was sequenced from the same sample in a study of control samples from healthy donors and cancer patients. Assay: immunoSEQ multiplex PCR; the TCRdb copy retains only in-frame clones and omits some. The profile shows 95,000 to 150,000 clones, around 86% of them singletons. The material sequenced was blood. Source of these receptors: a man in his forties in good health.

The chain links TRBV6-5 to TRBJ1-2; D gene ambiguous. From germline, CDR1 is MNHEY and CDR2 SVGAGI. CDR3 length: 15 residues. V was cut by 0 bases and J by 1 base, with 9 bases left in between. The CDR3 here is CASSYSTGDNYGYTF. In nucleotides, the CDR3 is TGTGCCAGCAGTTACTCGACTGGGGATAACTATGGCTACACCTTC.

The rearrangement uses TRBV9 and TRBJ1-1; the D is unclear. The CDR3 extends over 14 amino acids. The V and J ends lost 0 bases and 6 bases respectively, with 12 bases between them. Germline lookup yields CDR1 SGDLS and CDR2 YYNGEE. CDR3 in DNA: TGTGCCAGCAGCGTAGAACGTGGGAGCTCTGAAGCTTTCTTT. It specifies CASSVERGSSEAFF.

The CDR3 is CAWSKPTRAVHGYTF. For the CDR3, the DNA is TGTGCCTGGAGTAAACCTACGAGGGCGGTTCACGGCTACACCTTC. The V gene is TRBV30, the J gene TRBJ1-2; no definite D call. The CDR3 is made up of 15 amino acids. Germline CDR1 and CDR2: GTSNPN and SVGIG (reference sequence). Trimming left V 2 bases short and J 8 bases short, with 21 bases between.